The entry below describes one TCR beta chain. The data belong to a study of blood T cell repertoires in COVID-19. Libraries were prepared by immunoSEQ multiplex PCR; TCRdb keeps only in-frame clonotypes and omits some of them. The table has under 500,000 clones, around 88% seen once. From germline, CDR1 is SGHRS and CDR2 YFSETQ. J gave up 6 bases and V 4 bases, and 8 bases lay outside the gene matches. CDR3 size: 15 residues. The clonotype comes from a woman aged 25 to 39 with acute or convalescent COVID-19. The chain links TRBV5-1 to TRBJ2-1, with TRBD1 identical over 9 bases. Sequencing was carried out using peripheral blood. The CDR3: CASSVQGTGSNEQFF. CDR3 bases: TGCGCCAGCAGCGTCCAGGGGACAGGGTCCAATGAGCAGTTCTTC.